This TCR beta chain is drawn from a study of blood T cell repertoires in COVID-19 (TCRdb year 2020). A note on the overall study: Collaborator samples came from the United States, Italy and Spain and covered acute and convalescent phases of COVID-19. Subjects who had been exposed to COVID-19, were actively infected with it, or had recovered from it provided the deeply sampled blood TCRbeta repertoires that made up the dataset. The prospective study material was composed of cDNA or gDNA derived from T cells, B-cell-depleted T cells, or PBMCs. A de-identified subject ID, COVID-19 status, age in years and sex were almost always included in the sample metadata. Where available, HLA class I and class II types were taken from metadata supplied by the sample provider and were not determined by assay-based typing. The samples were drawn from two sources: the first 160 participants of the ongoing ImmuneRACE study, and 1,000 to 1,500 subjects contributed by 6 global collaborators. The repertoires were made available in a free public database intended to serve as a resource for research on the immune response to SARS-CoV-2.

At one collaborating source in Seattle, patients were enrolled during active infection and were followed longitudinally through the course of disease. The collaborating institutions used their own protocols to collect whole blood in K2EDTA tubes. For TCRbeta analysis, collaborator samples were shipped as frozen whole blood, as isolated PBMCs, or as DNA extracted from either sample type. Details on this clone: Its binding antigen is unknown. No qualities accompany the bases; no much larger clone lies one base away.

TCRbeta CDR3 regions were amplified from genomic DNA using the immunoSEQ Assay, a bias-controlled multiplex PCR. The authors' pipeline ran thus. The number of nucleated cells in each sample was estimated by amplification of reference gene primers within the assay. Sequence reads were collapsed and filtered to measure the absolute abundance of every unique TCRbeta CDR3 rearrangement. Productive Simpson clonality was computed per sample as the square root of Simpson's diversity index over productive rearrangements. The clones in this table, taken by TCRdb from immuneACCESS, are in-frame only. Not every clone is retained; where verified, under half of the shortfall comes from an unresolved V gene, and the cause of the rest is unknown. For V, J and clone size, that table is used; D and trimming come from the DNA. The sample table holds over 200,000 clones, of which under 85% were seen once. The top ten clonotypes cover 7.5% to 9% of the sample.

A distance of 8 bases separates the germline ends of V and J, which lose 6 bases and 6 bases respectively. Reading from cysteine to phenylalanine, the CDR3 counts 12 amino acids. Kept here is only the CDR3 DNA, which spans 36 bases and is read in frame from base 1. The germline V gene encodes CDR1 MNHEY and CDR2 SMNVEV (reference sequence). Beyond this particular receptor, the publication reports: Clinical and demographic metadata were provided uncurated, with the amount varying by source and participant.

What was sequenced was peripheral blood. The sequence was obtained from a woman aged 80 or over with COVID-19, enrolled during active disease. Recombination linked TRBV27 to TRBJ1-4, with TRBD1 perhaps the D gene, on 6 matching bases. This receptor carries the CDR3 CASRNRDEKLFF. The DNA sequence is given as TGTGCCAGCAGGAACAGGGATGAAAAACTGTTTTTT.